This T cell receptor beta chain is from a study of kidney transplant recipient with SARS-CoV-2 infection. There are many counts of this clonotype. TCRdb independently ran MiXCR on the reads; one entry per CDR3 protein. The profile shows some 220,000 distinct CDR3 sequences, 25% to 30% of them singletons. Losses at the gene ends were 8 bases for V and 0 bases for J; bases not matched to a gene: 15. The CDR3 totals 17 residues. The V gene's germline CDR1 is MNHNY and CDR2 SVGAGI (reference sequence). The chain combines TRBV6-6 with TRBJ2-7; TRBD1 matches 8 bases. This TCR was sampled from a young adult male patient who had COVID-19 and was a kidney transplant recipient. Some T cells may arise from the graft donor. The sequences come from a blood sample, collected at baseline and between days 110 and 120 from a kidney transplant recipient. CDR3 sequence (DNA): TGTGCCAGCCGAGGGCCCTCCGGGACAGGAAGCTCCTACGAGCAGTACTTC. This translates into CASRGPSGTGSSYEQYF.